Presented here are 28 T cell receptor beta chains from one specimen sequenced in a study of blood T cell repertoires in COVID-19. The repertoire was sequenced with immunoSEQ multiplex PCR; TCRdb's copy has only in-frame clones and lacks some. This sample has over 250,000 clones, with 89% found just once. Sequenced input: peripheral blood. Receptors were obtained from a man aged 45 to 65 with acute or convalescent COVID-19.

CDR3 nucleotide sequence: TGTGCCAGCAGACTACTTACTAGGAACGGTGATGGCTACACCTTC. This encodes CASRLLTRNGDGYTF. This chain connects TRBV6-6 to TRBJ1-2; no definite D call. The V end was cut by 6 bases, the J end by 6 bases, with 20 bases between. Germline V gene data show CDR1 as MNHNY and CDR2 as SVGAGI (reference sequence). The CDR3 runs to 15 residues.

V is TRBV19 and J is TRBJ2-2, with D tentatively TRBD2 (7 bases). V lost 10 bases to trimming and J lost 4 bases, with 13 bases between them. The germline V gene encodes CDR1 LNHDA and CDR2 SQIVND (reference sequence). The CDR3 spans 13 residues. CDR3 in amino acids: CATQRGGTGELFF. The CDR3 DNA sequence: TGTGCCACCCAAAGGGGGGGCACCGGGGAGCTGTTTTTT.

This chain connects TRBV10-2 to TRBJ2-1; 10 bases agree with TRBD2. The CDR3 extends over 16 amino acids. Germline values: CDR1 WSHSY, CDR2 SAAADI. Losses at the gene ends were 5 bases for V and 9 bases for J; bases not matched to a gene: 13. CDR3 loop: CASSQGGSGGAGEQFF. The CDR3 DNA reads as TGCGCCAGCAGTCAAGGGGGCAGCGGGGGGGCCGGTGAGCAGTTCTTC.

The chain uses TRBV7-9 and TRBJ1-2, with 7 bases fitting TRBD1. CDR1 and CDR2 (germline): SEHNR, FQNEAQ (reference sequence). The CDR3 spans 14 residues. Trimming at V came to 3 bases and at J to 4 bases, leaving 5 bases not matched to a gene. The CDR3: CASSFAGTVYGYTF. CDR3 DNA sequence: TGTGCCAGCAGCTTTGCCGGGACAGTCTATGGCTACACCTTC.

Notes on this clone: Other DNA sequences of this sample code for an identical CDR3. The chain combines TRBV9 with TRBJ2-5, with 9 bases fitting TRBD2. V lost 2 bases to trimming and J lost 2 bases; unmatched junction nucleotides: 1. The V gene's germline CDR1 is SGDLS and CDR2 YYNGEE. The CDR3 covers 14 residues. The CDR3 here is CASSVRGGQETQYF. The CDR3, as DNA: TGTGCCAGCAGCGTGCGGGGGGGACAAGAGACCCAGTACTTC.

The CDR3 here is CASSHTGSIVGNQPQHF. CDR3 bases: TGTGCCAGTAGTCACACAGGGTCCATAGTAGGCAATCAGCCCCAGCATTTT. The chain couples TRBV19 to TRBJ1-5, with D possibly matching TRBD1 (6 bases). With 5 bases removed from V and 2 bases from J, the gap between germline ends came to 19 bases. Germline V gives CDR1 LNHDA, CDR2 SQIVND (reference sequence). This CDR3 has 17 residues. Full variable domain (missing parts from reference TRBV19 and TRBJ1-5): DGGITQSPKYLFRKEGQNVTLSCEQNLNHDAMYWYRQDPGQGLRLIYYSQIVNDFQKGDIAEGYSVSREKKESFPLTVTSAQKNPTAFYLCASSHTGSIVGNQPQHFGDGTRLSIL.

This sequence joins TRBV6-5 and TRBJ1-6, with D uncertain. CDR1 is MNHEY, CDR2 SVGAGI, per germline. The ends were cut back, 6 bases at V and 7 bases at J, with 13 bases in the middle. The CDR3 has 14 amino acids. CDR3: CASSGVELNSPLHF. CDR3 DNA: TGTGCCAGCAGCGGAGTTGAGTTAAATTCACCCCTCCACTTT.

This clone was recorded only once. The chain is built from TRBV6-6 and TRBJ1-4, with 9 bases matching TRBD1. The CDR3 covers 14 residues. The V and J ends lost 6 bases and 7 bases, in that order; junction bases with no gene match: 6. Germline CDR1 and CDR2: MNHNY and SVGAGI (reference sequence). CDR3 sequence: CASSLPGQGEKLFF. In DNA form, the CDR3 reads TGTGCCAGCAGCCTCCCGGGACAGGGTGAAAAACTGTTTTTT.

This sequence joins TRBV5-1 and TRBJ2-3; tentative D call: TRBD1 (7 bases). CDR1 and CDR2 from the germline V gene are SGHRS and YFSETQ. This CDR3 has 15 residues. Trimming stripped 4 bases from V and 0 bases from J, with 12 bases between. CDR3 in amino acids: CASSGGTASTDTQYF. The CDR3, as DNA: TGCGCCAGCAGCGGGGGGACAGCTAGCACAGATACGCAGTATTTT.

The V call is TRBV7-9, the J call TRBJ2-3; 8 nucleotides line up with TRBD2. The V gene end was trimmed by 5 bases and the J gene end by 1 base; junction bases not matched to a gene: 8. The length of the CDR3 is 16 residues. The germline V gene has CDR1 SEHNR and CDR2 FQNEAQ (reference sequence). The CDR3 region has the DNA TGTGCCAGCAGCCCGCCGGGGGGGTTAGGCACAGATACGCAGTATTTT. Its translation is CASSPPGGLGTDTQYF.

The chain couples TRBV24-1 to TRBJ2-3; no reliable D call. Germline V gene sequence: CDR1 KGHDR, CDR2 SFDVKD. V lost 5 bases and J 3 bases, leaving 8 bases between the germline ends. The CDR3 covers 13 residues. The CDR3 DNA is TGTGCCACCAGTGGGCCTCCGACAGATACGCAGTATTTT. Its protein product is CATSGPPTDTQYF.

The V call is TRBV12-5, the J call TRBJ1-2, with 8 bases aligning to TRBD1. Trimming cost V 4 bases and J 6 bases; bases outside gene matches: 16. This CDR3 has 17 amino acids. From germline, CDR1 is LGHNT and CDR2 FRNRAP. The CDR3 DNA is TGTGCTAGTGGTTCTGTGACAGGGGCCTATAGGCTGAATGGCTACACCTTC. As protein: CASGSVTGAYRLNGYTF.

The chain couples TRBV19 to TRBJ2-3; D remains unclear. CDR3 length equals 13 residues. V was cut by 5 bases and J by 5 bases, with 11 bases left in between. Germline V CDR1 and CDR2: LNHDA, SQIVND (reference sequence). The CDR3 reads CASSPPGGDTQYF. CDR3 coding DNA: TGTGCCAGTAGTCCCCCGGGTGGAGATACGCAGTATTTT.

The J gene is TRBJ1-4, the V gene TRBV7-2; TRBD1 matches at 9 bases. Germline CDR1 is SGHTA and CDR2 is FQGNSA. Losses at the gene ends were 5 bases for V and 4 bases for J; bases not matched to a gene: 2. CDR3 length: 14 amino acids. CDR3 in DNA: TGTGCCAGCAGCCTGACAGGGGGTAATGAAAAACTGTTTTTT. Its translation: CASSLTGGNEKLFF.

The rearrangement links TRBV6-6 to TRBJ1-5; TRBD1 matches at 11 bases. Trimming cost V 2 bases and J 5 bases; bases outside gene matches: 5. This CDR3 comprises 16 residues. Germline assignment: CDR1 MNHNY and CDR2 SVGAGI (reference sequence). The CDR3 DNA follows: TGTGCCAGCAGTTACCTTCCGGGACAGGGGGATCAGCCCCAGCATTTT. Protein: CASSYLPGQGDQPQHF.

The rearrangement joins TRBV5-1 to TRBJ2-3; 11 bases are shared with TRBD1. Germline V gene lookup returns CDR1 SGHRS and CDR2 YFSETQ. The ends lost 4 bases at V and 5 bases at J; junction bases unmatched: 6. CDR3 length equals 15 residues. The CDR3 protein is CASSQDRGQQDTQYF. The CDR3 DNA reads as TGCGCCAGCAGCCAGGACAGGGGGCAGCAAGATACGCAGTATTTT.

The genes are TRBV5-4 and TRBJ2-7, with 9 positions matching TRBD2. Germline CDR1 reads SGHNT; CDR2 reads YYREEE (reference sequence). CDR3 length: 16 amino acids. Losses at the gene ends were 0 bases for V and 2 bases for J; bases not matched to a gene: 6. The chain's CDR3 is CASSLDRLADTYEQYF. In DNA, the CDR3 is TGTGCCAGCAGCTTGGACAGACTAGCGGACACCTACGAGCAGTACTTC.

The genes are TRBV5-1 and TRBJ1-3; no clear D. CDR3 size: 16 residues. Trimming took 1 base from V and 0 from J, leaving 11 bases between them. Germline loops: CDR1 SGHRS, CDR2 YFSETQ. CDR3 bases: TGCGCCAGCAGCTTGTCTTTTGGGAGCTCTGGAAACACCATATATTTT. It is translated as CASSLSFGSSGNTIYF.

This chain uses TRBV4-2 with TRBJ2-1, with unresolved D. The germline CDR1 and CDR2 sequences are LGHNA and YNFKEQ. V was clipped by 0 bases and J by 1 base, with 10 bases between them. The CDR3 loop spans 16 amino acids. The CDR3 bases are TGTGCCAGCAGCCAAGATGAGCTTCTTTCCTACAATGAGCAGTTCTTC. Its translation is CASSQDELLSYNEQFF.

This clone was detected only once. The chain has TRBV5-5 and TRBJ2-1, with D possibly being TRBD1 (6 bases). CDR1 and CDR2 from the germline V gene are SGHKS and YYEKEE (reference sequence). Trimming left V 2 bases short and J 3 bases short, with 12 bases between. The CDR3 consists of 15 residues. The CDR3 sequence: CASSFGLTGYNEQFF. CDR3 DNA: TGTGCCAGCAGCTTTGGCCTGACAGGCTACAATGAGCAGTTCTTC.

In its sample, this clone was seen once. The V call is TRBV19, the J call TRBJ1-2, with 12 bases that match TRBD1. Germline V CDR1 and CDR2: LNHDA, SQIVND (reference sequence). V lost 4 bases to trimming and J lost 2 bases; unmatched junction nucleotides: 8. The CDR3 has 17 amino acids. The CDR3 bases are TGTGCCAGTAGTAACAGAGGGACAGGGGGCATCAACTATGGCTACACCTTC. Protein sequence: CASSNRGTGGINYGYTF. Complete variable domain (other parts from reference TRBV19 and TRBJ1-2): DGGITQSPKYLFRKEGQNVTLSCEQNLNHDAMYWYRQDPGQGLRLIYYSQIVNDFQKGDIAEGYSVSREKKESFPLTVTSAQKNPTAFYLCASSNRGTGGINYGYTFGSGTRLTVV.

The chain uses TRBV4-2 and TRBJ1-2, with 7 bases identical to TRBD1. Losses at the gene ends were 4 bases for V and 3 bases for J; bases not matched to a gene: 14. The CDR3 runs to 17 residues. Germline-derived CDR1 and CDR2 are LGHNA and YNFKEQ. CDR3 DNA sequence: TGTGCCAGCAGCCGGTCGGAAGAACAGGGGACCCACTATGGCTACACCTTC. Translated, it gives CASSRSEEQGTHYGYTF.

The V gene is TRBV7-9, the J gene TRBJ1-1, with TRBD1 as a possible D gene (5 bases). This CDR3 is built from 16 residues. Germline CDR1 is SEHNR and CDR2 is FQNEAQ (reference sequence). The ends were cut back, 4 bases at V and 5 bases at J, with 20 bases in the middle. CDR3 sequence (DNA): TGTGCCAGCAGCTCCACCCGGAGGGGATCGTATACTGAAGCTTTCTTT. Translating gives CASSSTRRGSYTEAFF.

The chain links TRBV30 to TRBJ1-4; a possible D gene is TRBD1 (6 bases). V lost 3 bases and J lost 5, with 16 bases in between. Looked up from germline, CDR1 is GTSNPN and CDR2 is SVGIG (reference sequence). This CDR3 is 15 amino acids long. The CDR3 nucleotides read TGTGCCTGGAGGCTTTCGGGACACAGAAATGAAAAACTGTTTTTT. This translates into CAWRLSGHRNEKLFF.

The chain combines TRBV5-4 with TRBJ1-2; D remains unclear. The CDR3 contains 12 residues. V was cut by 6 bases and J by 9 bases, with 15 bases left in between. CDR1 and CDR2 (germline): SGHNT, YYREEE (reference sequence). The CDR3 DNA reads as TGTGCCAGCACTCCGAACGGGGTGCGCTACACCTTC. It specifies CASTPNGVRYTF.

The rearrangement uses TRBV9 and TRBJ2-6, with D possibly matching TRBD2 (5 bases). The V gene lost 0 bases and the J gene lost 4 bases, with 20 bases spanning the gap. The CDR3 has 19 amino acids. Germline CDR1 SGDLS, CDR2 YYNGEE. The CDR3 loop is CASSVAGSWGSWGANVLTF. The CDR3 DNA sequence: TGTGCCAGCAGCGTAGCGGGATCGTGGGGATCGTGGGGGGCCAACGTCCTGACTTTC.

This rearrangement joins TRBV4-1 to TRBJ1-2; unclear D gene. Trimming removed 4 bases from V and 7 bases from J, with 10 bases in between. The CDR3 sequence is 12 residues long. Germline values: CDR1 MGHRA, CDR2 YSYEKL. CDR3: CASSPRKIGYTF. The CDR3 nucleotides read TGCGCCAGCAGCCCCCGTAAAATTGGCTACACCTTC.

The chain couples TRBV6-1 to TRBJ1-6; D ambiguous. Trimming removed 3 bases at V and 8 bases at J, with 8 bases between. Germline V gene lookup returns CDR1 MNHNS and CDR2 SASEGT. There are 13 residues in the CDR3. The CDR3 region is CASSETSYSPLHF. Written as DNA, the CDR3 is TGTGCCAGCAGTGAGACAAGTTATTCACCCCTCCACTTT.